Following are 20 T cell receptor beta chains from one sample sequenced in a study of T cells in Graves' hyperthyroidism and ophthalmopathy. Amplification targeted TCR beta CDR3 regions from RNA transcripts. HTBI primers were the set used in a first-round RT-PCR of the TCR CDR3. TCRdb redid the calling of the multiplex PCR reads with MiXCR, one entry per CDR3 protein. This repertoire shows fewer than 550,000 distinct CDR3 sequences, around a quarter found once; its top ten account for about 10%. The specimen sequenced was blood. The receptors come from a woman aged 30 to 39 with Graves' ophthalmopathy.

A few counts support this clonotype. This chain joins TRBV6-6 and TRBJ1-5; a weak D match, TRBD1 (5 bases). V lost 2 bases and J lost 1, with 21 bases in between. The CDR3 is 19 residues long. CDR1 is MNHNY and CDR2 is SVGAGI in the germline V gene (reference sequence). CDR3 DNA sequence: TGTGCCAGCAGTTACAACCACCTGACGGGGGTAAGGAGCAATCAGCCCCAGCATTTT. It translates to CASSYNHLTGVRSNQPQHF.

The chain couples TRBV29-1 to TRBJ2-2; no clear D. The V end lost 3 bases, the J end lost 3 bases, and 5 bases lay between the germline ends. From germline, CDR1 is SQVTM and CDR2 ANQGSEA. The CDR3 sequence is 12 residues long. Here the CDR3 DNA reads TGCAGCGTTGACGGATACACCGGGGAGCTGTTTTTT. As protein: CSVDGYTGELFF.

The chain couples TRBV6-5 to TRBJ2-7, with TRBD1 as a possible D gene (5 bases). Trimming shortened V by 3 bases and J by 1 base, and 10 bases separated the two germline ends. The CDR3 length is 14 residues. Germline CDR1 is MNHEY and CDR2 is SVGAGI. The CDR3 loop reads CASSYQRGSYEQYF. The DNA for the CDR3 is TGTGCCAGCAGTTATCAAAGGGGATCCTACGAGCAGTACTTC.

In regard to this clonotype: This sequence may be a read error, since a much larger clone differs from it by one base. V and J are TRBV6-2 or TRBV6-3 and TRBJ2-6; TRBD2 is a possible D gene (6 bases). The V gene's germline CDR1 is MNHEY and CDR2 SVGEGT. This CDR3 comprises 13 residues. The CDR3 here is CASSFGGVNVLTF. In DNA form, the CDR3 reads TGTGCCAGCAGTTTTGGAGGGGTCAACGTCCTGACTTTC.

The chain couples TRBV5-4 to TRBJ1-1; 7 nucleotides line up with TRBD1. The junction had 10 bases not matched to a gene; V was cut back by 4 bases and J by 4 bases. Germline V lookup: CDR1 SGHNT, CDR2 YYREEE (reference sequence). The CDR3 covers 15 residues. The CDR3 nucleotides are TGTGCCAGCAGCCAGGGGGGGGGATGGGCCACTGAAGCTTTCTTT. Its protein is CASSQGGGWATEAFF.

This clonotype has at least ten counts. J is TRBJ2-7 and V is TRBV28, with D possibly TRBD1 on 6 matching bases. The CDR3 spans 11 residues. Between the trimmed V and J ends, which lost 10 bases and 2 bases, there was a span of 9 bases. The germline V gene encodes CDR1 MDHEN and CDR2 SYDVKM. The DNA for the CDR3 is TGTGCCACGGGACAAACCTACGAGCAGTACTTC. Its protein is CATGQTYEQYF.

This chain uses TRBV28 with TRBJ1-2; D is uncertain. The CDR3 spans 13 residues. Germline CDR1 is MDHEN and CDR2 is SYDVKM. Trimming took off 6 bases at V and 3 bases at J, with 11 bases between the two ends. The CDR3 spells CASSLMFHYGYTF. CDR3 nucleotide sequence: TGTGCCAGCAGCCTTATGTTCCACTATGGCTACACCTTC.

This clonotype was recorded many times. This chain links TRBV19 with TRBJ1-5; no reliable D call. CDR3 length: 16 amino acids. The V gene's germline CDR1 is LNHDA and CDR2 SQIVND (reference sequence). Between the trimmed V and J ends, which lost 2 bases and 5 bases, there was a span of 16 bases. CDR3 DNA: TGTGCCAGTAGTATATTCGGGTCCCCCACCGATCAGCCCCAGCATTTT. Translating it yields CASSIFGSPTDQPQHF.

This clonotype came up many times. The chain uses TRBV12-3 or TRBV12-4 and TRBJ1-1; D possibly corresponds to TRBD1 (5 bases). V dropped 7 bases and J dropped 6 bases, with 18 bases sitting between them. CDR3 length: 14 amino acids. CDR3: CASTLGDEAAEAFF. The CDR3 DNA reads TGTGCCAGCACCTTGGGGGATGAGGCCGCTGAAGCTTTCTTT.

This clonotype was seen ten or more times. The V gene is TRBV12-3 or TRBV12-4, the J gene TRBJ1-1; D may be TRBD1 (6 bases). Trimming cost V 0 bases and J 7 bases, with 12 bases left between them. The CDR3 runs 14 residues. The CDR3 loop reads CASSLAQGQREAFF. The CDR3 coding sequence is TGTGCCAGCAGTTTAGCGCAAGGACAGCGTGAAGCTTTCTTT.

In this sample, this clonotype turned up a few times. The rearrangement uses TRBV6-1 and TRBJ2-7, with D tentatively TRBD1 (6 bases). The CDR3 is 13 residues long. Germline CDR1 MNHNS, CDR2 SASEGT. Trimming stripped 7 bases from V and 3 bases from J, with 13 bases between. Here the CDR3 reads CASTLTGGYEQYF. The CDR3, as DNA: TGTGCCAGCACACTGACAGGAGGCTACGAGCAGTACTTC.

This CDR3 is CASSQEGIQYF. The CDR3, as DNA: TGTGCCAGCAGTCAAGAGGGCATTCAGTACTTC. The rearrangement uses TRBV12-3 or TRBV12-4 and TRBJ2-4; TRBD2 might be the D (5 bases). The V and J ends lost 5 bases and 9 bases respectively, with 8 bases between them. CDR3 length: 11 residues.

This chain connects TRBV15 to TRBJ1-1; no firm D call. Germline V CDR1 and CDR2: LNHNV, YYDKDF (reference sequence). V shed 2 bases and J shed 7 bases, with 8 bases lying between them. The CDR3 has 12 residues. The CDR3: CATSRSTDEAFF. The CDR3 nucleotides read TGTGCCACCAGCAGATCCACAGATGAAGCTTTCTTT.

This clonotype was counted many times. The chain recombines TRBV27 with TRBJ2-7; D is unresolved. Germline V gene sequence: CDR1 MNHEY, CDR2 SMNVEV (reference sequence). Trimming removed 3 bases from V and 4 bases from J, with 13 bases in between. CDR3 length: 14 amino acids. The CDR3 DNA reads as TGTGCCAGCAGTTTCCAGGCCAAGCAGTACGAGCAGTACTTC. Residues: CASSFQAKQYEQYF.

This clonotype was seen ten or more times. The chain recombines TRBV7-8 with TRBJ1-5; D possibly corresponds to TRBD1 (6 bases). The germline gives CDR1 SGHVS, CDR2 FQNEAQ. With 6 bases removed from V and 0 bases from J, the gap between germline ends came to 12 bases. This CDR3 comprises 15 residues. The CDR3: CASRADSYSNQPQHF. The CDR3 DNA reads as TGTGCCAGCAGGGCGGACAGTTATAGCAATCAGCCCCAGCATTTT.

The chain links TRBV4-1 to TRBJ2-1, with D maybe TRBD1 (6 bases). The length of the CDR3 is 13 residues. Germline CDR1 MGHRA, CDR2 YSYEKL. Trimming removed 3 bases at V and 7 bases at J, with 10 bases between. The CDR3, as DNA: TGCGCCAGCAGCCAGCTGAGGGGGAATGAGCAGTTCTTC. Its translation is CASSQLRGNEQFF.

The sample holds many counts of this clonotype. This chain connects TRBV11-2 to TRBJ1-3; possibly TRBD1 for D (5 bases). The CDR3 sequence is 16 residues long. The V gene lost 4 bases and the J gene lost 0 bases, with 13 bases spanning the gap. Germline V gene sequence: CDR1 SGHAT, CDR2 FQNNGV. The CDR3 DNA is TGTGCCAGCAGCTCCCAGGGTCAGCTCTCTGGAAACACCATATATTTT. It translates to CASSSQGQLSGNTIYF.

This clonotype was observed many times. The V call is TRBV7-9, the J call TRBJ1-1; no reliable D call. From germline, CDR1 is SEHNR and CDR2 FQNEAQ (reference sequence). CDR3 size: 13 residues. V lost 4 bases and J lost 7, with 13 bases in between. The CDR3 is CASSYADLREAFF. The CDR3 DNA reads as TGTGCCAGCAGCTACGCAGACCTACGTGAAGCTTTCTTT.

There are a few counts of this clonotype. This chain links TRBV25-1 with TRBJ2-2; D gene uncertain. The CDR3 is 16 amino acids. Between the trimmed V and J ends, which lost 5 bases and 3 bases, there was a span of 16 bases. Germline V gene sequence: CDR1 MGHDK, CDR2 SYGVNS. CDR3 protein: CASSRRSGWDTGELFF. In DNA, the CDR3 is TGTGCCAGCAGTAGGAGATCCGGTTGGGACACCGGGGAGCTGTTTTTT. The full variable domain, with the rest looked up from reference TRBV25-1 and TRBJ2-2, is EADIYQTPRYLVIGTGKKITLECSQTMGHDKMYWYQQDPGMELHLIHYSYGVNSTEKGDLSSESTVSRIRTEHFPLTLESARPSHTSQYLCASSRRSGWDTGELFFGEGSRLTVL.

This clonotype was observed a handful of times. The chain is built from TRBV7-9 and TRBJ1-1; TRBD1 matches at 8 bases. CDR1 and CDR2 from the germline V gene are SEHNR and FQNEAQ (reference sequence). This CDR3 has 15 residues. V lost 2 bases, J lost 1 base, and 3 bases stayed unmatched. The CDR3 DNA follows: TGTGCCAGCAGCTTACTGGGACAGGAGAACACTGAAGCTTTCTTT. It specifies CASSLLGQENTEAFF. Full variable domain (missing parts from reference TRBV7-9 and TRBJ1-1): DTGVSQNPRHKITKRGQNVTFRCDPISEHNRLYWYRQTLGQGPEFLTYFQNEAQLEKSRLLSDRFSAERPKGSFSTLEIQRTEQGDSAMYLCASSLLGQENTEAFFGQGTRLTVV.